This T cell receptor beta chain is from a study of CXCR3-negative and CXCR3-positive naive CD8 T cells. Notes on the study in general: In CXCR3-positive naive cells, the TRB CDR3s were more hydrophobic than in CXCR3-negative naive cells. Cryopreserved cells partially lost CXCR3 expression, and fresh PBMCs were used in most assays.

Libraries were UMI-labeled 5' RACE TRB cDNA. TCRdb derives one entry per CDR3 protein from the 5' RACE reads, leaving out DNA. The sample table includes 70,000 to 95,000 distinct CDR3 sequences. CDR1 is SEHNR, CDR2 FQNEAQ, per germline (reference sequence). The CDR3 loop spans 15 amino acids. Remarks on this clonotype: Its specificity is not known.

The receptor's source is a human donor in good health. Some clones in this sample may be carry-over from other donors' samples. This sequence joins TRBV7-9 and TRBJ2-1; TCRdb returns TRBD2, unconfirmable since there is no DNA. The sequencing sample was made of naive CXCR3- CD8+ T cells from blood. Documented subset: CD45RO-CCR7+CD27+CD95- naive CD8+ T cells lacking CXCR3 (TNR3-). CDR3 amino acids: CASSLPRDDREEQFF.